The 31 T cell receptor beta chains below all came from one sample that was sequenced in a study of T cell repertoires in cytomegalovirus infection (dated by TCRdb to the late 2010s). The run used an Illumina HiSeq 1500. The public sequencing data were trimmed at Q25 with fastp and processed into clonotypes with MiXCR by TCRdb, which kept only in-frame beta chains. Entries are consolidated by CDR3 protein sequence, retaining the most common genes and DNA. In this sample the table shows around 530,000 distinct CDR3 sequences, 26% of which occur a single time. The ten top clones hold approximately 13% of the sample. The sequenced sample was PBMCs. The receptors here all came from a human donor in good health (CMV status not recorded). Some clones in this sample may be carry-over from other donors' samples.

This clonotype was seen at least ten times. V usage is TRBV7-2 and J usage is TRBJ2-7; 13 bases agree with TRBD2. Germline assignment: CDR1 SGHTA and CDR2 FQGNSA. The CDR3 consists of 19 residues. V trimming: 4 bases; J trimming: 0 bases; junction bases outside the gene matches: 12. The CDR3 nucleotides are TGTGCCAGCAGCTGGGTCGGGACTAGCGGGAACCGGGTCTCCTACGAGCAGTACTTC. This codes for CASSWVGTSGNRVSYEQYF. Full variable domain (remainder filled in from reference TRBV7-2 and TRBJ2-7): GAGVSQSPSNKVTEKGKDVELRCDPISGHTALYWYRQSLGQGLEFLIYFQGNSAPDKSGLPSDRFSAERTGGSVSTLTIQRTQQEDSAVYLCASSWVGTSGNRVSYEQYFGPGTRLTVT.

The chain combines TRBV5-4 with TRBJ2-5, with 11 bases lining up with TRBD1. Germline values: CDR1 SGHNT, CDR2 YYREEE (reference sequence). This CDR3 region has 15 residues. The junction had 6 bases not matched to a gene; V was cut back by 3 bases and J by 5 bases. The CDR3 nucleotides are TGTGCCAGCAGCTCAGGGACAGGGGGAGAGGAGACCCAGTACTTC. Encoded protein: CASSSGTGGEETQYF.

In regard to this clonotype: The junction and the germline gene differ at one end; a read error may be behind it. The chain couples TRBV7-2 to TRBJ2-2; 11 positions match TRBD1. Germline V CDR1 and CDR2: SGHTA, FQGNSA. The CDR3 consists of 16 residues. As DNA, the CDR3 is TGTGCCAGCACCTTAAGAGGGACAGGGGGCACCGGGGAGCTGTTTTTT. Amino acids: CASTLRGTGGTGELFF.

The rearrangement links TRBV20-1 to TRBJ2-1; TRBD1 matches 7 bases. This CDR3 comprises 14 residues. V shed 5 bases and J 0 bases; nucleotides not matched to a gene: 4. The V gene's germline CDR1 is DFQATT and CDR2 SNEGSKA (reference sequence). The CDR3 DNA follows: TGCAGTGCTGAAGGGGGCTCCTCCTACAATGAGCAGTTCTTC. It encodes CSAEGGSSYNEQFF.

The chain couples TRBV28 to TRBJ2-1; TRBD2 aligns across 9 bases. The CDR3 loop spans 16 amino acids. Unmatched junction bases numbered 6, after V lost 6 bases and J lost 0 bases. Germline CDR1 is MDHEN and CDR2 is SYDVKM. In DNA form, the CDR3 reads TGTGCCAGCAGCCCTAGCGGGGCCAGCTCCTACAATGAGCAGTTCTTC. It specifies CASSPSGASSYNEQFF.

This clonotype was seen more than once but under ten times. This chain uses TRBV5-6 with TRBJ2-5; TRBD2 matches 8 bases. CDR1 and CDR2 from the germline V gene are SGHDT and YYEEEE. The V segment lost 0 bases and the J segment 2 bases; nucleotides outside the gene matches: 9. This CDR3 comprises 17 residues. In DNA form, the CDR3 reads TGTGCCAGCAGCTTGGCCGGGGCGGGAGGATCACAAGAGACCCAGTACTTC. As protein: CASSLAGAGGSQETQYF.

Only a few counts were recorded for this clonotype. This chain links TRBV6-6 with TRBJ2-1, with D uncertain. The V end lost 5 bases, the J end lost 4 bases, and 15 bases lay between the germline ends. This CDR3 contains 15 residues. The germline V gene has CDR1 MNHNY and CDR2 SVGAGI (reference sequence). DNA for the CDR3: TGTGCCAGCAGTGTGGGGTCGGGCCCTTACAATGAGCAGTTCTTC. It specifies CASSVGSGPYNEQFF.

This clonotype was seen a few times. CDR3 residues: CASTRAVNTEAFF. CDR3 nucleotides: TGTGCCAGCACTCGGGCAGTGAACACTGAAGCTTTCTTT. This chain uses TRBV28 with TRBJ1-1; D is uncertain. CDR1 and CDR2 from the germline V gene are MDHEN and SYDVKM. CDR3 size: 13 residues. The ends were cut back, 7 bases at V and 0 bases at J, with 9 bases in the middle.

This clonotype came up many times. The V gene is TRBV7-2, the J gene TRBJ2-1; 7 bases agree with TRBD2. Germline CDR1 reads SGHTA; CDR2 reads FQGNSA. Germline trimming cut 8 bases from V and 4 bases from J; bases unmatched to any gene: 14. The CDR3 is 16 amino acids. The DNA for the CDR3 is TGTGCCAGCCGATCCTCGATTAGCGGGTCTTACAATGAGCAGTTCTTC. Amino acids: CASRSSISGSYNEQFF.

There are a few counts of this clonotype. This chain uses TRBV5-1 with TRBJ2-2; no reliable D call. With 4 bases removed from V and 0 bases from J, the gap between germline ends came to 7 bases. The CDR3 length is 14 residues. CDR1 SGHRS and CDR2 YFSETQ come from the germline V gene. The CDR3 coding sequence is TGCGCCAGCAGCGGGCTCGCGAACACCGGGGAGCTGTTTTTT. Translating it yields CASSGLANTGELFF.

V and J are TRBV29-1 and TRBJ2-5; a possible D gene is TRBD2 (6 bases). Trimming cost V 4 bases and J 2 bases, with 11 bases left between them. This CDR3 contains 13 residues. CDR1 is SQVTM and CDR2 is ANQGSEA in the germline V gene. The CDR3 here is CSVGDGRQETQYF. The CDR3 DNA is TGCAGCGTTGGGGACGGGAGACAAGAGACCCAGTACTTC.

There are a few counts of this clonotype. The gene calls are TRBV5-4 and TRBJ2-1; 9 positions agree with TRBD2. The germline V gene has CDR1 SGHNT and CDR2 YYREEE (reference sequence). J lost 4 bases, V lost 9 bases, and 5 bases had no gene match. The length of the CDR3 is 13 residues. The CDR3 here is CATSSGIYNEQFF. In nucleotides, the CDR3 is TGTGCCACCTCTAGCGGGATATACAATGAGCAGTTCTTC.

This clonotype was counted a few times. This chain connects TRBV7-8 to TRBJ2-3; D is undetermined. V lost 1 base, J lost 6 bases, and 11 bases lay in between. From germline, CDR1 is SGHVS and CDR2 FQNEAQ. The CDR3 extends over 14 amino acids. The CDR3 loop is CASSLDPAQDTQYF. CDR3 in DNA: TGTGCCAGCAGCTTAGACCCAGCACAGGATACGCAGTATTTT.

This chain uses TRBV7-2 with TRBJ1-1, with D perhaps TRBD1 (6 bases). The germline V and J ends were trimmed by 5 bases and 4 bases, with 11 bases remaining between them. This CDR3 comprises 13 residues. Germline CDR1 reads SGHTA; CDR2 reads FQGNSA. This CDR3 is CASSDRTFTEAFF. The CDR3 coding sequence is TGTGCCAGCAGCGACAGGACGTTCACTGAAGCTTTCTTT.

The gene calls are TRBV28 and TRBJ1-5, with D possibly matching TRBD1 (5 bases). Germline assignment: CDR1 MDHEN and CDR2 SYDVKM. V lost 6 bases and J lost 1, with 16 bases in between. This CDR3 comprises 16 residues. This CDR3 reads CASRDPSGWSNQPQHF. In DNA form, the CDR3 reads TGTGCCAGCAGAGATCCTTCAGGGTGGAGCAATCAGCCCCAGCATTTT. The variable domain in full, with the rest retrieved from reference TRBV28 and TRBJ1-5, is DVKVTQSSRYLVKRTGEKVFLECVQDMDHENMFWYRQDPGLGLRLIYFSYDVKMKEKGDIPEGYSVSREKKERFSLILESASTNQTSMYLCASRDPSGWSNQPQHFGDGTRLSIL.

This clonotype was counted between two and nine times. The chain couples TRBV5-4 to TRBJ2-5; TRBD2 agrees at 7 bases. The CDR3 runs to 11 residues. Germline CDR1 reads SGHNT; CDR2 reads YYREEE (reference sequence). V dropped 7 bases and J dropped 5; count of bases not matched to a gene: 2. The CDR3 here is CASRGEETQYF. Here the CDR3 DNA reads TGTGCCAGCCGGGGGGAGGAGACCCAGTACTTC.

Notes on this clonotype: A read error may account for a junction end that differs from germline. The J gene is TRBJ2-7, the V gene TRBV4-1, with a possible D match to TRBD2 (6 bases). CDR3 length: 13 amino acids. CDR1 is MGHRA, CDR2 YSYEKL, per germline. In DNA, the CDR3 is TGTGCCAGCAGCCAAGATCTCGGGAGAGGGCAGTACTTC. As protein: CASSQDLGRGQYF.

V gene TRBV9 combines with J gene TRBJ1-4, with D unclear. The CDR3 spans 11 residues. V lost 6 bases and J lost 12, with 12 bases in between. The germline CDR1 and CDR2 sequences are SGDLS and YYNGEE. The CDR3 coding sequence is TGTGCCAGCATCTATGGGGTCGAACTGTTTTTT. Its translation is CASIYGVELFF. The full variable domain, with the rest looked up from reference TRBV9 and TRBJ1-4, is DSGVTQTPKHLITATGQRVTLRCSPRSGDLSVYWYQQSLDQGLQFLIQYYNGEERAKGNILERFSAQQFPDLHSELNLSSLELGDSALYFCASIYGVELFFGSGTQLSVL.

The chain couples TRBV4-1 to TRBJ2-1; D perhaps matches TRBD1 (5 bases). The germline CDR1 and CDR2 sequences are MGHRA and YSYEKL. The V gene lost 0 bases and the J gene lost 8 bases, with 20 bases spanning the gap. The CDR3 loop spans 17 amino acids. The CDR3 spells CASSQDRGRGLRDEQFF. For the CDR3, the DNA is TGCGCCAGCAGCCAAGATCGAGGCAGAGGCCTCAGGGATGAGCAGTTCTTC.

This clonotype was detected a few times. V and J are TRBV6-2 or TRBV6-3 and TRBJ2-5; TRBD2 aligns across 8 bases. The CDR3 length is 15 residues. The V segment lost 5 bases and the J segment 5 bases; nucleotides outside the gene matches: 10. Germline assignment: CDR1 MNHEY and CDR2 SVGEGT. In DNA form, the CDR3 reads TGTGCCAGCAGTACCTTAGCGGGAATCCTCGAGACCCAGTACTTC. Its protein is CASSTLAGILETQYF.

V gene TRBV3-1 combines with J gene TRBJ2-1; maybe TRBD1 (5 bases). This CDR3 has 13 residues. The germline V and J ends were trimmed by 1 base and 6 bases, with 7 bases remaining between them. Germline V gene sequence: CDR1 LGHDT, CDR2 YNNKEL (reference sequence). The chain's CDR3 is CASSQVGRNEQFF. For the CDR3, the DNA is TGTGCCAGCAGCCAAGTGGGGCGCAATGAGCAGTTCTTC.

There are a few counts of this clonotype. Here the CDR3 reads CASSLGSGTEIYGYTF. The CDR3 bases are TGCGCCAGCAGCTTGGGAAGTGGGACAGAAATTTATGGCTACACCTTC. V usage is TRBV5-1 and J usage is TRBJ1-2; 7 bases fit TRBD1. CDR1 and CDR2 from the germline V gene are SGHRS and YFSETQ. The CDR3 spans 16 residues. The J segment lost 5 bases and the V segment lost 0 bases, leaving 10 bases of the junction unmatched.

This clonotype was recorded a few times. The CDR3 DNA is TGCAGCGTGCAATTACCGGGACGGAGAATCCAAGAGACCCAGTACTTC. This translates into CSVQLPGRRIQETQYF. The chain carries TRBV29-1 and TRBJ2-5, with D possibly being TRBD1 or TRBD2 (5 bases each). Germline V gene lookup returns CDR1 SQVTM and CDR2 ANQGSEA. The CDR3 is 16 amino acids. Trimming removed 6 bases from V and 1 base from J, with 21 bases in between.

The chain is built from TRBV28 and TRBJ1-5; D uncertain. CDR3 length: 15 residues. V gave up 8 bases and J gave up 1 base, with 15 bases separating them. The germline V gene encodes CDR1 MDHEN and CDR2 SYDVKM. CDR3 residues: CASLDTYPSNQPQHF. The CDR3 region has the DNA TGTGCCAGCTTAGACACTTATCCGAGCAATCAGCCCCAGCATTTT. Variable domain in full (rest from reference TRBV28 and TRBJ1-5): DVKVTQSSRYLVKRTGEKVFLECVQDMDHENMFWYRQDPGLGLRLIYFSYDVKMKEKGDIPEGYSVSREKKERFSLILESASTNQTSMYLCASLDTYPSNQPQHFGDGTRLSIL.

There are many counts of this clonotype. V is TRBV4-3 and J is TRBJ1-6; 7 bases align to TRBD1. From germline, CDR1 is LGHNA and CDR2 YSLEER. The J segment lost 7 bases and the V segment lost 1 base, leaving 1 base of the junction unmatched. The CDR3 has 14 amino acids. The CDR3 here is CASSQGQGNSPLHF. For the CDR3, the DNA is TGCGCCAGCAGCCAAGGACAGGGAAATTCACCCCTCCACTTT.

This clonotype was picked up a small number of times. The rearrangement uses TRBV7-9 and TRBJ2-1; 8 bases are a match to TRBD1. The germline gives CDR1 SEHNR, CDR2 FQNEAQ (reference sequence). CDR3 length equals 14 residues. V shed 5 bases and J 7 bases; nucleotides not matched to a gene: 7. The CDR3 region is CASSRQGKRNEQFF. CDR3 nucleotide sequence: TGTGCCAGCAGCCGACAGGGGAAGAGGAATGAGCAGTTCTTC.

The sample holds a few counts of this clonotype. The chain is built from TRBV6-2 or TRBV6-3 and TRBJ2-6, with D unclear. The CDR3 sequence is 12 residues long. Trimming took off 10 bases at V and 1 base at J, with 5 bases between the two ends. CDR1 is MNHEY and CDR2 is SVGEGT in the germline V gene. The CDR3 nucleotides are TGTGCCACTTCATCTGGGGCCAACGTCCTGACTTTC. It codes for CATSSGANVLTF.

This clonotype has just a few counts. V gene TRBV14 combines with J gene TRBJ2-7; 7 nucleotides line up with TRBD1. This CDR3 has 14 amino acids. J lost 6 bases, V lost 3 bases, and 8 bases had no gene match. CDR1 SGHDN and CDR2 FVKESK come from the germline V gene. The CDR3 sequence: CASSHGAHRGEQYF. The CDR3 nucleotides are TGTGCCAGCAGCCACGGGGCGCACAGGGGCGAGCAGTACTTC.

This clonotype was seen only once. Here the CDR3 DNA reads TGTGCCAGCTGGACCGGGACAGTCCAAGAGACCCAGTACTTC. Its protein product is CASWTGTVQETQYF. The chain has TRBV28 and TRBJ2-5; TRBD1 matches 7 bases. This CDR3 has 14 residues. V trimming: 8 bases; J trimming: 1 base; junction bases outside the gene matches: 7. CDR1 MDHEN and CDR2 SYDVKM come from the germline V gene. Variable domain in full (rest from reference TRBV28 and TRBJ2-5): DVKVTQSSRYLVKRTGEKVFLECVQDMDHENMFWYRQDPGLGLRLIYFSYDVKMKEKGDIPEGYSVSREKKERFSLILESASTNQTSMYLCASWTGTVQETQYFGPGTRLLVL.

This clonotype was observed at least ten times. The chain combines TRBV7-2 with TRBJ2-5; D is unclear. The CDR3 extends over 15 amino acids. CDR1 and CDR2 from the germline V gene are SGHTA and FQGNSA. V lost 1 base and J 1 base, leaving 10 bases between the germline ends. The CDR3 here is CASSLDPSTQETQYF. CDR3 nucleotides: TGTGCCAGCAGCTTAGATCCCTCGACCCAAGAGACCCAGTACTTC.

The gene calls are TRBV12-3 or TRBV12-4 and TRBJ1-6; D unclear. This CDR3 spans 14 amino acids. V lost 1 base and J 7 bases, leaving 8 bases between the germline ends. The chain's CDR3 is CASSLGLGNSPLHF. CDR3 bases: TGTGCCAGCAGTTTAGGTCTGGGGAATTCACCCCTCCACTTT.